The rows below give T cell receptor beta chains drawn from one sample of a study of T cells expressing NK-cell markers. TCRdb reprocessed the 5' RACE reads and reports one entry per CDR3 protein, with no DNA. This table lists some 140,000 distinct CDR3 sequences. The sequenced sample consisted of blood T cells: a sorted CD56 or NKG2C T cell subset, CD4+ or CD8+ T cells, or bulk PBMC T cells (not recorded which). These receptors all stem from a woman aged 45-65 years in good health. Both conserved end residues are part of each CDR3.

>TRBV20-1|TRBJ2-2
CSARGPTGNTGELFF
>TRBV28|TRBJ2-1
CASSLFGYSYNEQFF
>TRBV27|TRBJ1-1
CASFLTENTEAFF
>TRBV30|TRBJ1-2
CALDLNYGYTF
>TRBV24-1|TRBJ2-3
CATSDSRGGTDTQYF
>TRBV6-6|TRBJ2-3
CASTGRGVDTQYF
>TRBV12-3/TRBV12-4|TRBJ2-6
CASIERTGANVLTF
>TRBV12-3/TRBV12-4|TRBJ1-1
CASSSRGRLNTEAFF
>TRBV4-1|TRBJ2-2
CASSHQYTGELFF
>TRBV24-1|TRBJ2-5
CATSDRTGRETQYF
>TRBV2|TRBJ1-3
CASSVSGPSVDTIYF
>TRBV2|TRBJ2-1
CASMPLGTGYNEQFF
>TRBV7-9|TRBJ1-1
CASSPNIGWTEAFF
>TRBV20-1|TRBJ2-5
CSARPVLAGGPETQYF
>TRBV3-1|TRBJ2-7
CASSHTSVNEQYF
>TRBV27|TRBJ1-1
CASSDRGYNTEAFF
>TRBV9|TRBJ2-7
CASSSGSGEGYEQYF
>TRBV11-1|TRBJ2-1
CASSLLTSGLSYNEQFF
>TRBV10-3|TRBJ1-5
CATGAAGSNQPQHF
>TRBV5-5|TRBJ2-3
CASSLFGRVGTDTQYF
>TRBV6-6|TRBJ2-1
CASTALAGYNEQFF
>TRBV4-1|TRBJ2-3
CASSPRNLAGATDTQYF
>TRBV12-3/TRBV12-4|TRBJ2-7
CASSFAAARTYEQYF
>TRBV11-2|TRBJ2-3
CASSRAGDTQYF
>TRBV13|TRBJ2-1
CASSRSGTSGSSDEQFF
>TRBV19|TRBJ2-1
CASGNLPPSYNEQFF
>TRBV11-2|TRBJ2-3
CASSLVGQGITDTQYF
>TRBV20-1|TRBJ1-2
CSALTGTAYYGYTF
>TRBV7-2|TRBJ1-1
CASSPGLRGTEAFF
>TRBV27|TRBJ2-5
CASSPLWEGETQYF
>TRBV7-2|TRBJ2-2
CASSPRGTRITGELFF
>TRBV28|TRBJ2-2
CASSIAGLRGAGELFF
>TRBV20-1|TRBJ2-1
CSAIDRIYNEQFF
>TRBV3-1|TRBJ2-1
CASSLAGPGEQFF
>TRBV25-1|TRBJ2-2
CASSQRGLGGYTGELFF
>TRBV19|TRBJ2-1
CASSQDRLSSYNEQFF
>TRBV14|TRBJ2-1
CASSQGRDKSYNEQFF
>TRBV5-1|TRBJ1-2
CASSKSGTENSYGYTF
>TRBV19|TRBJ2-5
CASSPGAGGPSETQYF
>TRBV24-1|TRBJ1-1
CATSDTRRTEAFF
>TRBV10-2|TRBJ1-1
CASSDGQNTEAFF
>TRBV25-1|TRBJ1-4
CASSESWLNEKLFF
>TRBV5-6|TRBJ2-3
CASIMLAGGTQYF
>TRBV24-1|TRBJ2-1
CATSDLLQGPGDEQFF
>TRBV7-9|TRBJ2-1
CASSPSDSTYNEQFF
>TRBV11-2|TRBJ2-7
CASSREGDRVYEQYF
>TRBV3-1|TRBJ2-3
CASSSFADTDTQYF
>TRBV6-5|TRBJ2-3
CASSSSRPDTQYF
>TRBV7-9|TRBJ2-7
CASSSPPPGQGVYEQYF
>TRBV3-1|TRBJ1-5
CASSQFWDSNQPQHF